The 26 T cell receptor beta chains reported below all come from one sample, sequenced in a study of T cell responses to AZD1222 COVID-19 vaccine listed by TCRdb under 2021. In the paper's terms, the time point label means: baseline before first vaccination. Explained via the paper, the treatment or condition label denotes: meningococcal conjugate vaccine given as trial control. The library relied on the immunoSEQ multiplex PCR assay. TCRdb mirrors the immuneACCESS table, restricted to in-frame sequences. Some clones are absent from its copies; in checked studies, under half trace to an unresolved V gene, and the reason for the others is unknown. The sample contains 140,000 to 150,000 clones, 82% of them found a single time. The ten largest account for around 4.3% of the sample. The sample in question was peripheral blood, obtained on day 0 of MenACWY control vaccination. Source of these receptors: an adult in good health.

The chain employs TRBV7-9 and TRBJ1-6; 8 bases fit TRBD1. The CDR3 runs to 16 residues. Germline loops: CDR1 SEHNR, CDR2 FQNEAQ (reference sequence). J was trimmed by 7 bases and V by 1 base; bases with no gene match: 6. The CDR3 DNA sequence: TGTGCCAGCAGCTTAGAAAGGACAGGGAAGAATTCACCCCTCCACTTT. Encoded protein: CASSLERTGKNSPLHF. Complete variable domain (other parts from reference TRBV7-9 and TRBJ1-6): DTGVSQNPRHKITKRGQNVTFRCDPISEHNRLYWYRQTLGQGPEFLTYFQNEAQLEKSRLLSDRFSAERPKGSFSTLEIQRTEQGDSAMYLCASSLERTGKNSPLHFGNGTRLTVT.

CDR3 amino acids: CASMRTGEGEQFF. The CDR3 region has the DNA TGCGCCAGCATGAGGACAGGGGAAGGTGAGCAGTTCTTC. The chain uses TRBV10-1 and TRBJ2-1; the match to TRBD1 covers 9 bases. The trim removed 7 bases at V and 9 bases at J, leaving 7 bases unmatched. Per germline, CDR1 WNHNN and CDR2 SYGVQD (reference sequence). This CDR3 has 13 amino acids.

In nucleotides, the CDR3 is TGTGCCAGCAGGGGGGACAGGGGGCTTAATTCACCCCTCCACTTT. Its translation is CASRGDRGLNSPLHF. The chain joins TRBV27 to TRBJ1-6, with 12 bases fitting TRBD1. This CDR3 region has 15 residues. Trimming took 6 bases from V and 6 from J; bases not matched to a gene: 3. From germline, CDR1 is MNHEY and CDR2 SMNVEV (reference sequence).

The J gene is TRBJ1-5, the V gene TRBV12-3 or TRBV12-4; D is undetermined. CDR3 length: 13 amino acids. V was shortened by 2 bases and J by 2 bases, with 4 bases between the two germline ends. The DNA for the CDR3 is TGTGCCAGCAGTTTACCGGGCAATCAGCCCCAGCATTTT. Amino acids: CASSLPGNQPQHF.

V and J are TRBV3-1 (or the pseudogene TRBV3-2) and TRBJ2-7; no clear D gene. V dropped 1 base and J dropped 1 base, with 8 bases sitting between them. The CDR3 totals 14 residues. Germline V lookup: CDR1 LGHDT, CDR2 YNNKEL (reference sequence). CDR3 in DNA: TGTGCCAGCAGCCAAGTGACCCAATCCTACGAGCAGTACTTC. Protein product: CASSQVTQSYEQYF.

The CDR3 loop is CASSQAAGSYEQYF. CDR3 nucleotide sequence: TGTGCCAGCAGCCAAGCAGCGGGCTCCTACGAGCAGTACTTC. This sequence joins TRBV3-1 (or the pseudogene TRBV3-2) and TRBJ2-7, with D possibly TRBD2 on 6 matching bases. The V end lost 1 base, the J end lost 0 bases, and 7 bases lay between the germline ends. CDR3 size: 14 residues. Germline V gene data show CDR1 as LGHDT and CDR2 as YNNKEL (reference sequence).

The chain is built from TRBV27 and TRBJ2-5; 8 bases align to TRBD2. V shed 5 bases and J 5 bases; nucleotides not matched to a gene: 22. The CDR3 runs to 19 residues. Germline CDR1 reads MNHEY; CDR2 reads SMNVEV (reference sequence). The CDR3 protein is CASSPSGEGTRKGIETQYF. Written as DNA, the CDR3 is TGTGCCAGCAGTCCCTCGGGGGAAGGGACTAGAAAAGGGATTGAGACCCAGTACTTC.

The chain is built from TRBV5-1 and TRBJ1-2; D unclear. The CDR3 totals 14 residues. The germline V gene has CDR1 SGHRS and CDR2 YFSETQ. Trimming left V 2 bases short and J 6 bases short, with 14 bases between. The CDR3 DNA follows: TGCGCCAGCAGCTTTATGGCAGGATCAGATGGCTACACCTTC. It translates to CASSFMAGSDGYTF.

In regard to this clone: This specimen includes other DNA sequences encoding the same CDR3. The rearrangement uses TRBV5-1 and TRBJ2-2; weak D call: TRBD1 (5 bases). The CDR3 has 13 residues. The germline V gene has CDR1 SGHRS and CDR2 YFSETQ. V was pared by 4 bases and J by 5 bases, with 9 bases between. Here the CDR3 DNA reads TGCGCCAGCAGCCTCAGGGAAACCGGGGAGCTGTTTTTT. It yields the protein CASSLRETGELFF.

This clone was seen just once. The chain carries TRBV29-1 and TRBJ1-3; D is unclear. The V end was cut by 7 bases, the J end by 0 bases, with 16 bases between. The CDR3 has 15 amino acids. The V gene's germline CDR1 is SQVTM and CDR2 ANQGSEA. Here the CDR3 reads CSASKTHSSGNTIYF. The CDR3 DNA follows: TGCAGCGCGTCCAAAACACACAGCTCTGGAAACACCATATATTTT.

DNA of the CDR3: TGTGCCAGCAGTTACTCCCGAGAAGTCCCGGACACCATATATTTT. This translates into CASSYSREVPDTIYF. V is TRBV6-5 and J is TRBJ1-3, with D unclear. Trimming removed 0 bases at V and 8 bases at J, with 14 bases between. CDR3 length: 15 amino acids. CDR1 is MNHEY and CDR2 is SVGAGI in the germline V gene.

This chain connects TRBV5-1 to TRBJ2-2; 13 bases fit TRBD2. This CDR3 region has 20 residues. V dropped 2 bases and J dropped 4; count of bases not matched to a gene: 14. Germline values: CDR1 SGHRS, CDR2 YFSETQ. The DNA for the CDR3 is TGCGCCAGCAGCTTAGGACTAGCGGGGGCTTGGGATCAATCCACCGGGGAGCTGTTTTTT. Protein sequence: CASSLGLAGAWDQSTGELFF.

In its sample, this clone was seen once. Other nucleotide sequences from this sample produce the same CDR3. This sequence joins TRBV7-9 and TRBJ1-1; D is ambiguous. This CDR3 has 13 residues. In germline, CDR1 is SEHNR, CDR2 FQNEAQ (reference sequence). The V end lost 0 bases, the J end lost 5 bases, and 7 bases lay between the germline ends. The CDR3 region has the DNA TGTGCCAGCAGCTTAGCAAGGGTTACTGAAGCTTTCTTT. Amino acids: CASSLARVTEAFF.

The chain is built from TRBV3-1 (or the pseudogene TRBV3-2) and TRBJ2-2; D gene ambiguous. The germline V gene encodes CDR1 LGHDT and CDR2 YNNKEL (reference sequence). V was shortened by 10 bases and J by 0 bases, with 3 bases between the two germline ends. The length of the CDR3 is 11 residues. The chain's CDR3 is CATTNTGELFF. As DNA, the CDR3 is TGTGCCACCACGAACACCGGGGAGCTGTTTTTT.

Concerning this clone: The sample has other DNA sequences that encode this CDR3 too. The chain combines TRBV5-1 with TRBJ1-3; D gene uncertain. Germline V lookup: CDR1 SGHRS, CDR2 YFSETQ. This CDR3 has 13 residues. With 0 bases removed from V and 1 base from J, the gap between germline ends came to 2 bases. In DNA form, the CDR3 reads TGCGCCAGCAGCTTGGATTCTGGAAACACCATATATTTT. Amino acid sequence: CASSLDSGNTIYF. Drawing the rest from reference TRBV5-1 and TRBJ1-3, the complete variable domain is KAGVTQTPRYLIKTRGQQVTLSCSPISGHRSVSWYQQTPGQGLQFLFEYFSETQRNKGNFPGRFSGRQFSNSRSEMNVSTLELGDSALYLCASSLDSGNTIYFGEGSWLTVV.

The chain recombines TRBV6-5 with TRBJ2-3; 9 nucleotides agree with TRBD2. Unmatched junction bases numbered 5, after V lost 6 bases and J lost 4 bases. Germline CDR1 MNHEY, CDR2 SVGAGI. The CDR3 is made up of 14 amino acids. The CDR3 sequence is CASSSSGVPDTQYF. DNA for the CDR3: TGTGCCAGCAGCTCTAGCGGGGTACCAGATACGCAGTATTTT.

The V and J genes are TRBV5-6 and TRBJ2-1, with TRBD2 matching 13 bases. V lost 4 bases to trimming and J lost 7 bases; unmatched junction nucleotides: 8. This CDR3 spans 16 amino acids. CDR1 and CDR2 (germline): SGHDT, YYEEEE. The CDR3 DNA is TGTGCCAGCAGCCCGGAGGGACTAGCGGGGAGAAATGAGCAGTTCTTC. Its translation: CASSPEGLAGRNEQFF.

The rearrangement joins TRBV28 to TRBJ1-5; D might be TRBD1 (5 bases). Germline V gene data show CDR1 as MDHEN and CDR2 as SYDVKM. V was pared by 6 bases and J by 9 bases, with 12 bases between. The CDR3 has 12 amino acids. This chain's CDR3 is CASSPRVRPQHF. DNA for the CDR3: TGTGCCAGCAGCCCCAGGGTGCGGCCCCAGCATTTT.

The J gene is TRBJ1-2, the V gene TRBV29-1, with D hard to call. Germline CDR1 is SQVTM and CDR2 is ANQGSEA. This CDR3 spans 10 amino acids. The V and J ends lost 4 bases and 8 bases respectively, with 8 bases between them. The CDR3 bases are TGCAGCGTTGTTAGGTACGGCTACACCTTC. This encodes CSVVRYGYTF. Based on the CDR3 plus reference TRBV29-1 and TRBJ1-2, the full variable domain is SAVISQKPSRDICQRGTSLTIQCQVDSQVTMMFWYRQQPGQSLTLIATANQGSEATYESGFVIDKFPISRPNLTFSTLTVSNMSPEDSSIYLCSVVRYGYTFGSGTRLTVV.

CDR3 loop: CASGRGGPHNSPLHF. The CDR3 DNA reads TGTGCCAGCGGGCGGGGCGGACCCCATAATTCACCCCTCCACTTT. The chain links TRBV7-9 to TRBJ1-6; D possibly corresponds to TRBD1 (5 bases). The CDR3 contains 15 residues. CDR1 and CDR2 from the germline V gene are SEHNR and FQNEAQ (reference sequence). Deletions cut 8 bases from V and 5 bases from J, with 16 bases between.

J is TRBJ1-5 and V is TRBV5-6; no reliable D call. Germline-derived CDR1 and CDR2 are SGHDT and YYEEEE. This CDR3 has 13 amino acids. Trimming pared 2 bases from V and 4 bases from J, leaving 7 bases between. The DNA for the CDR3 is TGTGCCAGCAGCTTAGGACGGAATCAGCCCCAGCATTTT. Its protein is CASSLGRNQPQHF.

This clone has just a few counts. V and J are TRBV5-1 and TRBJ2-7, with D unresolved. Trimming stripped 0 bases from V and 6 bases from J, with 7 bases between. Germline CDR1 SGHRS, CDR2 YFSETQ. The CDR3 has 12 amino acids. The chain's CDR3 is CASSLVVGEQYF. In DNA, the CDR3 is TGCGCCAGCAGCTTGGTAGTGGGCGAGCAGTACTTC.

This chain uses TRBV27 with TRBJ2-3; D is possibly TRBD1 (5 bases). Trimming took 5 bases from V and 4 from J, leaving 16 bases between them. CDR1 MNHEY and CDR2 SMNVEV come from the germline V gene (reference sequence). This CDR3 is 15 amino acids long. CDR3 sequence (DNA): TGTGCCAGCAGTGATACAGGTGCCCACCCAGATACGCAGTATTTT. It encodes CASSDTGAHPDTQYF.

The chain recombines TRBV6-5 with TRBJ1-6, with D tentatively TRBD1 (6 bases). Deletions cut 6 bases from V and 12 bases from J, with 15 bases between. The CDR3 has 13 residues. Germline loops: CDR1 MNHEY, CDR2 SVGAGI. The CDR3 loop reads CASSITGTEPLHF. CDR3 DNA: TGTGCCAGCAGCATTACAGGGACGGAACCCCTCCACTTT.

This clone was detected only a few times. In the same sample, other DNA sequences code for this CDR3. V gene TRBV3-1 (or the pseudogene TRBV3-2) combines with J gene TRBJ2-7; 12 nucleotides align to TRBD2. The germline gives CDR1 LGHDT, CDR2 YNNKEL (reference sequence). The V segment lost 1 base and the J segment 6 bases; nucleotides outside the gene matches: 7. The CDR3 has 16 residues. The CDR3 spells CASSQALAGGPGEQYF. The CDR3 coding sequence is TGTGCCAGCAGCCAAGCCCTAGCGGGGGGGCCCGGCGAGCAGTACTTC.

This clone has a single count. The chain recombines TRBV19 with TRBJ1-5, with TRBD1 as a possible D gene (6 bases). This CDR3 has 16 residues. V lost 3 bases and J lost 5, with 17 bases in between. Looked up from germline, CDR1 is LNHDA and CDR2 is SQIVND (reference sequence). CDR3: CASSIWGGAEDQPQHF. CDR3 in DNA: TGTGCCAGTAGTATCTGGGGGGGCGCGGAGGATCAGCCCCAGCATTTT. The full variable domain, in which reference TRBV19 and TRBJ1-5 provide the parts outside the CDR3, is DGGITQSPKYLFRKEGQNVTLSCEQNLNHDAMYWYRQDPGQGLRLIYYSQIVNDFQKGDIAEGYSVSREKKESFPLTVTSAQKNPTAFYLCASSIWGGAEDQPQHFGDGTRLSIL.